Below, 17 T cell receptor beta chains from the same sample are listed, as sequenced in a study of early T cells in non-severe SARS-CoV-2 infection. TCRdb itself ran the 5' RACE reads through MiXCR, one entry per CDR3 protein. The sample has around 50,000 distinct CDR3 sequences, about 9.1% seen once; the top ten hold 4% to 4.5%. The sequencing input was whole blood. Receptors were obtained from an adult who was a healthcare worker with PCR-confirmed SARS-CoV-2 infection or an uninfected control (not recorded which).

This clonotype has more than one count but fewer than ten. J is TRBJ2-3 and V is TRBV2; 8 nucleotides agree with TRBD1. Germline-derived CDR1 and CDR2 are SNHLY and FYNNEI. V gave up 7 bases and J gave up 1 base; unmatched junction bases: 4. This CDR3 spans 14 amino acids. The CDR3 DNA follows: TGTGCCAGCAATCGGGACAGGCGCACAGATACGCAGTATTTT. Translated: CASNRDRRTDTQYF.

This clonotype was recorded at least ten times. V is TRBV11-2 and J is TRBJ2-1; D call uncertain. Trimming took 3 bases from V and 5 from J, leaving 5 bases between them. Per germline, CDR1 SGHAT and CDR2 FQNNGV. The CDR3 is 12 amino acids. Here the CDR3 DNA reads TGTGCCAGCAGCTTCACACACAATGAGCAGTTCTTC. It is translated as CASSFTHNEQFF.

At least ten counts were recorded for this clonotype. The chain joins TRBV5-1 to TRBJ2-1; perhaps D is TRBD1 or TRBD2 (5 bases each). CDR3 length: 15 amino acids. V lost 4 bases and J 4 bases, leaving 15 bases between the germline ends. CDR1 SGHRS and CDR2 YFSETQ come from the germline V gene. The CDR3 region has the DNA TGCGCCAGCAGCCCGGGACGGAATCTTTACAATGAGCAGTTCTTC. Amino acid sequence: CASSPGRNLYNEQFF.

This clonotype is medium-sized. The chain joins TRBV29-1 to TRBJ2-3, with 10 bases identical to TRBD2. The CDR3 is made up of 13 amino acids. Germline assignment: CDR1 SQVTM and CDR2 ANQGSEA. The CDR3 sequence: CSTSGASTDTQYF. Written as DNA, the CDR3 is TGCAGTACTAGCGGGGCTAGCACAGATACGCAGTATTTT.

The chain links TRBV6-1 to TRBJ2-7, with a weak D call TRBD2 (6 bases). CDR1 is MNHNS, CDR2 SASEGT, per germline. Trimming removed 11 bases from V and 2 bases from J, with 16 bases in between. CDR3 length: 13 amino acids. CDR3 DNA: TGTGCCTTAGCGGCAGGGAACCCCTACGAGCAGTACTTC. Protein product: CALAAGNPYEQYF.

This clonotype was recorded a few times. The V and J genes are TRBV7-2 and TRBJ2-7; D may be TRBD2 (6 bases). The germline V gene has CDR1 SGHTA and CDR2 FQGNSA. Trimming took 4 bases from V and 3 from J, leaving 10 bases between them. The CDR3 is 13 residues long. The CDR3 is CASSWRDGYEQYF. The CDR3 DNA sequence: TGTGCCAGCAGCTGGAGGGACGGCTACGAGCAGTACTTC.

In this sample, this clonotype turned up many times. The chain has TRBV19 and TRBJ2-3, with 8 bases identical to TRBD2. With V trimmed by 6 bases and J by 1 base, 12 bases remained unmatched. This CDR3 comprises 17 residues. From germline, CDR1 is LNHDA and CDR2 SQIVND (reference sequence). The CDR3 spells CASSPLGDSGGTDTQYF. The CDR3 DNA follows: TGTGCCAGTAGCCCTCTTGGGGATAGCGGGGGCACAGATACGCAGTATTTT.

This clonotype was found many times. V gene TRBV20-1 combines with J gene TRBJ2-5, with 7 bases fitting TRBD2. With 3 bases clipped from V and 5 bases from J, the junction kept 3 bases outside the gene matches. This CDR3 region has 12 residues. CDR1 and CDR2 (germline): DFQATT, SNEGSKA (reference sequence). The CDR3 nucleotides read TGCAGTGCTAGTGGGAGGGTTGAGACCCAGTACTTC. As protein: CSASGRVETQYF.

The chain is built from TRBV7-8 and TRBJ2-7; a possible D gene is TRBD2 (7 bases). V lost 1 base and J 2 bases, leaving 18 bases between the germline ends. Germline CDR1 and CDR2: SGHVS and FQNEAQ. The CDR3 is made up of 17 amino acids. In nucleotides, the CDR3 is TGTGCCAGCAGCTTAGGGCCTTACAGGGAGGGAACCTACGAGCAGTACTTC. Translated: CASSLGPYREGTYEQYF.

This clonotype showed up many times. The chain employs TRBV5-1 and TRBJ1-1, with 8 bases identical to TRBD1. The germline gives CDR1 SGHRS, CDR2 YFSETQ. J gave up 5 bases and V 5 bases, and 5 bases lay outside the gene matches. This CDR3 contains 13 residues. CDR3 sequence (DNA): TGCGCCAGCAGAGACAGGGGAGGGACTGAAGCTTTCTTT. Translation: CASRDRGGTEAFF. Drawing the rest from reference TRBV5-1 and TRBJ1-1, the complete variable domain is KAGVTQTPRYLIKTRGQQVTLSCSPISGHRSVSWYQQTPGQGLQFLFEYFSETQRNKGNFPGRFSGRQFSNSRSEMNVSTLELGDSALYLCASRDRGGTEAFFGQGTRLTVV.

The sample holds many counts of this clonotype. The chain uses TRBV7-9 and TRBJ2-7; the D is unclear. This CDR3 is 12 amino acids long. Germline CDR1 reads SEHNR; CDR2 reads FQNEAQ (reference sequence). The germline V and J ends were trimmed by 5 bases and 3 bases, with 8 bases remaining between them. The DNA for the CDR3 is TGTGCCAGCAGCGATTCAGGCTACGAGCAGTACTTC. Translating it yields CASSDSGYEQYF.

This clonotype has ten or more counts. The V and J genes are TRBV13 and TRBJ2-1; D possibly matches TRBD1 or TRBD2 (5 bases each). This CDR3 contains 12 residues. CDR1 is PRHDT, CDR2 FYEKMQ, per germline (reference sequence). Trimming stripped 0 bases from V and 10 bases from J, with 7 bases between. In DNA, the CDR3 is TGTGCCAGCAGCTTAGGCGGGGACGAGCAGTTCTTC. Amino acids: CASSLGGDEQFF. Filled out from reference TRBV13 and TRBJ2-1, the complete variable domain reads AAGVIQSPRHLIKEKRETATLKCYPIPRHDTVYWYQQGPGQDPQFLISFYEKMQSDKGSIPDRFSAQQFSDYHSELNMSSLELGDSALYFCASSLGGDEQFFGPGTRLTVL.

The chain carries TRBV4-2 and TRBJ2-1; D is undetermined. The V and J ends lost 0 bases and 9 bases respectively, with 24 bases between them. Per the germline V gene, CDR1 is LGHNA and CDR2 is YNFKEQ. This CDR3 is 18 amino acids long. This CDR3 is CASSQEEPRSAGSTEQFF. CDR3 nucleotide sequence: TGTGCCAGCAGCCAAGAGGAGCCCCGGTCGGCCGGGTCCACTGAGCAGTTCTTC.

The rearrangement links TRBV4-1 to TRBJ2-7; D gene unclear. This CDR3 is 13 amino acids long. Germline CDR1 reads MGHRA; CDR2 reads YSYEKL. The ends were cut back, 1 base at V and 4 bases at J, with 8 bases in the middle. CDR3 DNA sequence: TGCGCCAGCAGCCAAGGAACAAAGTACGAGCAGTACTTC. It encodes CASSQGTKYEQYF.

For this clonotype: Possible read error: a much larger clone is one base away. The DNA is left out, because the CDR3 cannot be placed on it with certainty; the CDR3 is given as TCRdb lists it. This rearrangement joins TRBV21-1 to TRBJ2-2. TRBV21-1 is reported as a pseudogene. The CDR3 spans 12 residues, counting both ends. The CDR3 region is CASSGRKGSCFF.

This clonotype was seen repeatedly, ten times or more. V usage is TRBV24-1 and J usage is TRBJ2-7, with 12 bases matching TRBD1. V was clipped by 5 bases and J by 4 bases; unmatched bases: 2. This CDR3 region has 14 residues. Germline loops: CDR1 KGHDR, CDR2 SFDVKD. CDR3 protein: CATSAGQGAYEQYF. The CDR3 DNA sequence: TGTGCCACCAGTGCGGGACAGGGGGCTTACGAGCAGTACTTC.

This clonotype was seen ten or more times. The CDR3 region is CASSQFQTTNEKLFF. Written as DNA, the CDR3 is TGTGCCAGCAGCCAATTTCAGACTACTAATGAAAAACTGTTTTTT. V gene TRBV4-2 combines with J gene TRBJ1-4; D remains unclear. Trimming left V 2 bases short and J 2 bases short, with 9 bases between. Germline V gene data show CDR1 as LGHNA and CDR2 as YNFKEQ. This CDR3 is built from 15 residues.